This record covers a single TCR beta chain. The protocol was immunoSEQ multiplex PCR, while the TCRdb copy is restricted to in-frame clones and leaves out a portion. The sample shows roughly 100,000 clones, approximately 90% of them seen only once. The length of the CDR3 is 13 residues. V lost 7 bases, J lost 6 bases, and 7 bases stayed unmatched. Germline V gene sequence: CDR1 GTSNPN, CDR2 SVGIG (reference sequence). This sample was included in a study of T cell changes during pregnancy in multiple sclerosis. The sequence derives from a female donor with multiple sclerosis, enrolled in a pregnancy study. The input for sequencing was peripheral blood, taken after pregnancy. The J gene is TRBJ1-2, the V gene TRBV30; TRBD1 matches 11 bases. The CDR3 DNA reads as TGTGCCTCGACGGGACAGGGGGACGATGGCTACACCTTC. Amino acids: CASTGQGDDGYTF.